This T cell receptor (beta chain) derives from a study of response to subunit inactivated influenza vaccine. Study observations and caveats: The study's authors posited that every seasonal influenza vaccination enlists few new T cells.

TCRdb re-called the RT-PCR reads through MiXCR, storing one row per CDR3 protein. The profile covers 610,000 or so distinct CDR3 sequences, with approximately 14% appearing a single time and 8.5% to 14% taken by the ten largest. As regards this clonotype: As yet, its antigen is unknown.

Deletions cut 4 bases from V and 3 bases from J, with 18 bases between. The germline CDR1 and CDR2 sequences are PRHDT and FYEKMQ (reference sequence). The CDR3 loop spans 16 amino acids. The clonotype comes from a man between 45 and 60 years old who received an inactivated influenza vaccine. Specimen: PBMCs from blood, collected about 12 days after vaccination. The V and J genes are TRBV13 and TRBJ1-1; a weak D match, TRBD1 (6 bases). CDR3 nucleotides: TGTGCCAGCAGCTCCAGGACAAGGGGGAGTTACACTGAAGCTTTCTTT. Translated, it gives CASSSRTRGSYTEAFF.